The sequence of this TCR beta chain was determined in a study of shared clonotypes between healthy human individuals. There are 14 residues in the CDR3. V was pared by 2 bases and J by 4 bases, with 2 bases of the junction left unmatched. CDR1 is MNHNS, CDR2 SASEGT, per germline. Study-level findings and limits: It was observed that 5% to 6% of naive CD4 clonotypes were shared across several donors.

In the study's own analysis: ImmunoSEQ supplied junction-only sequences lacking quality scores, so filtering was different. The data were produced by immunoSEQ multiplex PCR, yet TCRdb's version contains in-frame clones alone and is incomplete. D and trimming come from the DNA, and the V and J calls and clone size come from that table. The profile covers around 940,000 clones, with approximately 76% appearing a single time and over 1.3% taken by the ten largest. To note about this clone: The antigen is unknown. Additional DNA sequences in this sample encode the identical CDR3.

The chain employs TRBV6-1 and TRBJ2-3; 8 bases map to TRBD1. Sequences were obtained from memory CD4+ T cells sorted from blood. The subset denotes: CD45RA-negative fraction. The source of this sequence is a young man in good health. The CDR3 sequence is CASSETGGPDTQYF. The CDR3 coding sequence is TGTGCCAGCAGTGAAACAGGGGGACCAGATACGCAGTATTTT.